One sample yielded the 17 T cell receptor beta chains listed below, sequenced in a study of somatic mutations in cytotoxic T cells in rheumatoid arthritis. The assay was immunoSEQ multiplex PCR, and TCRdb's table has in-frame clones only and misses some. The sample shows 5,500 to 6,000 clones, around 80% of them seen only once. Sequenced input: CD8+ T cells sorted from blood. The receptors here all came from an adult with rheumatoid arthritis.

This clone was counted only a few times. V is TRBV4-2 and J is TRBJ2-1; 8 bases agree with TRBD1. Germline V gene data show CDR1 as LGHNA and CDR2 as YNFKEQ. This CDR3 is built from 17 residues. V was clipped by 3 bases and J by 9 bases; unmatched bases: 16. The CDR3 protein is CASSQRLGRQGPGEQFF. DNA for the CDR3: TGTGCCAGCAGCCAGAGGCTGGGGAGACAGGGGCCGGGTGAGCAGTTCTTC.

The CDR3, as DNA: TGTGCCAGCAGCAACTGGGACAGGAAGGCTGAAGCTTTCTTT. Its protein product is CASSNWDRKAEAFF. V gene TRBV11-2 combines with J gene TRBJ1-1, with 8 bases lining up with TRBD1. The germline gives CDR1 SGHAT, CDR2 FQNNGV. The CDR3 has 14 amino acids. Unmatched junction bases numbered 8, after V lost 5 bases and J lost 6 bases.

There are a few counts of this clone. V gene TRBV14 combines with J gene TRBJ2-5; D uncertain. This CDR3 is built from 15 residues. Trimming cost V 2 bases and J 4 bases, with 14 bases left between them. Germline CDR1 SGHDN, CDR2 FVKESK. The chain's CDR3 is CASSQRYGRGETQYF. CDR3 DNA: TGTGCCAGCAGCCAAAGGTACGGGCGAGGAGAGACCCAGTACTTC.

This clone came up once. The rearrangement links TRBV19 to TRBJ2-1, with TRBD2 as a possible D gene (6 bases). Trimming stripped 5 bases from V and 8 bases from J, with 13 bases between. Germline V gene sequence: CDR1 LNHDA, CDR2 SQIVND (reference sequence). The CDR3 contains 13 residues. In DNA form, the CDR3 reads TGTGCCAGTAGTTTATTCACGGGGGATGAGCAGTTCTTC. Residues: CASSLFTGDEQFF. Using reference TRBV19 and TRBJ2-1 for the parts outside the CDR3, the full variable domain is DGGITQSPKYLFRKEGQNVTLSCEQNLNHDAMYWYRQDPGQGLRLIYYSQIVNDFQKGDIAEGYSVSREKKESFPLTVTSAQKNPTAFYLCASSLFTGDEQFFGPGTRLTVL.

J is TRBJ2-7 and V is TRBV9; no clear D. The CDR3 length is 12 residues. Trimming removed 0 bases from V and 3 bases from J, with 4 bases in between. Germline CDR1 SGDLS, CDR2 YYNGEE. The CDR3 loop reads CASSVGDYEQYF. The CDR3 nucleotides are TGTGCCAGCAGCGTAGGAGACTACGAGCAGTACTTC. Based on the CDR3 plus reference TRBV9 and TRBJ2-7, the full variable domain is DSGVTQTPKHLITATGQRVTLRCSPRSGDLSVYWYQQSLDQGLQFLIQYYNGEERAKGNILERFSAQQFPDLHSELNLSSLELGDSALYFCASSVGDYEQYFGPGTRLTVT.

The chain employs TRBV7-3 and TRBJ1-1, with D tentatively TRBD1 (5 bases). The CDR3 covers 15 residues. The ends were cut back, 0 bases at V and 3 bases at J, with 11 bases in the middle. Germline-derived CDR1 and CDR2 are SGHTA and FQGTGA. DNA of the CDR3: TGTGCCAGCAGCTTAACTTCCAGGGTCGACACTGAAGCTTTCTTT. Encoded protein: CASSLTSRVDTEAFF. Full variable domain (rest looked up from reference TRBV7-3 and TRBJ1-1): GAGVSQTPSNKVTEKGKYVELRCDPISGHTALYWYRQSLGQGPEFLIYFQGTGAADDSGLPNDRFFAVRPEGSVSTLKIQRTERGDSAVYLCASSLTSRVDTEAFFGQGTRLTVV.

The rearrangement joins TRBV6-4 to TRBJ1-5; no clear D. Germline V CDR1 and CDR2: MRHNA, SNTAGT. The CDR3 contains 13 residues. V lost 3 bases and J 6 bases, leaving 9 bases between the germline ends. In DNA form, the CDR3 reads TGTGCCAGCAGTGAAGGAGATAGTCAGCCCCAGCATTTT. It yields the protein CASSEGDSQPQHF.

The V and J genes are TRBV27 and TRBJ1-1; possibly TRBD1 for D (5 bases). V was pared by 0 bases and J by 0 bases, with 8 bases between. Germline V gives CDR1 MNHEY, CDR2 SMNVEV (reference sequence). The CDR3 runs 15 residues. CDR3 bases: TGTGCCAGCAGTTTATCTCGGGGGTTGAACACTGAAGCTTTCTTT. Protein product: CASSLSRGLNTEAFF.

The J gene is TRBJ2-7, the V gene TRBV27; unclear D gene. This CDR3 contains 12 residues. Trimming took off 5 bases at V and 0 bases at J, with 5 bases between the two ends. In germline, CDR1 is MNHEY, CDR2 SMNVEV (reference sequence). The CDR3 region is CASSPPSYEQYF. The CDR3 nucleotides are TGTGCCAGCAGTCCACCCTCCTACGAGCAGTACTTC.

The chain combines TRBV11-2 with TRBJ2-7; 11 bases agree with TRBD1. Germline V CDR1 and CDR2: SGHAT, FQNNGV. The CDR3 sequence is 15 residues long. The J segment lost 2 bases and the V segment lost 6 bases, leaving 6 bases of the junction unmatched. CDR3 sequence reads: CASSDPGQGAYEQYF. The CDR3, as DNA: TGTGCCAGCAGTGATCCGGGACAGGGGGCCTACGAGCAGTACTTC.

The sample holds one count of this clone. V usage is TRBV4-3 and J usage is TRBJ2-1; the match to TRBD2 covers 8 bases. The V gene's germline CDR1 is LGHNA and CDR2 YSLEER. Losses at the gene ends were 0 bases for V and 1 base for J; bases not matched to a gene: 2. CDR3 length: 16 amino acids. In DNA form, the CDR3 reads TGCGCCAGCAGCCAAGAACCGGGAGGGTCCTACAATGAGCAGTTCTTC. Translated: CASSQEPGGSYNEQFF.

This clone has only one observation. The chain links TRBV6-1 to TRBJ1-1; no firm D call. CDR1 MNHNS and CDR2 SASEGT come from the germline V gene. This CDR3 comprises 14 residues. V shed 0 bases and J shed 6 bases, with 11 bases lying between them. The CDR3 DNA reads TGTGCCAGCAGTGAAGCGAGGAAGTTCGCTGAAGCTTTCTTT. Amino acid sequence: CASSEARKFAEAFF.

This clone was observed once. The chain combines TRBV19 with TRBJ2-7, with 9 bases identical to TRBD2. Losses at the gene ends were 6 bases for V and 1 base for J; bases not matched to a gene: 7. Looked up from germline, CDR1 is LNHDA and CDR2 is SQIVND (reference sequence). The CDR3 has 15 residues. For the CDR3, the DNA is TGTGCCAGTAGGGTTAGCGGGAGCGGATCCTACGAGCAGTACTTC. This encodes CASRVSGSGSYEQYF.

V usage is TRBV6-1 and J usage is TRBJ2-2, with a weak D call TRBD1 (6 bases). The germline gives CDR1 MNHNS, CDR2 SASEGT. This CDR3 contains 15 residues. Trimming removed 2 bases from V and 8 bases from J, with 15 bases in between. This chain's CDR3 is CASSESQGSSGELFF. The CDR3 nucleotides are TGTGCCAGCAGTGAAAGTCAGGGGTCGTCGGGGGAGCTGTTTTTT.

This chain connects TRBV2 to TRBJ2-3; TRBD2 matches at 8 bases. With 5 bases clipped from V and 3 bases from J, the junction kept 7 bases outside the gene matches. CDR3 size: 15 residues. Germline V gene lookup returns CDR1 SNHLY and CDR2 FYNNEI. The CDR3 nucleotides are TGTGCCAGCAGTCCTATGACTAGCGTAACAGATACGCAGTATTTT. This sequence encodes CASSPMTSVTDTQYF.

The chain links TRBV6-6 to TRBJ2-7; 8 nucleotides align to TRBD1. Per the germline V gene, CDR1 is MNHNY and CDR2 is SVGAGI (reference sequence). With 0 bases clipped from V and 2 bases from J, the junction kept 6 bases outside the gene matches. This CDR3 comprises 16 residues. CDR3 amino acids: CASSYSIRTGTYEQYF. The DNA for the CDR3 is TGTGCCAGCAGTTACTCGATCCGGACAGGGACCTACGAGCAGTACTTC.

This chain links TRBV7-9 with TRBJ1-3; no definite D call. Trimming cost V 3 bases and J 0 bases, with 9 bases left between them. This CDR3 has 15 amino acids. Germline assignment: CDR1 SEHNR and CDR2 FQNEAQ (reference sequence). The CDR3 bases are TGTGCCAGCAGCTTGCGCAGCCTCTCTGGAAACACCATATATTTT. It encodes CASSLRSLSGNTIYF.